Following are 7 T cell receptor beta chains from one sample sequenced in a study of technical replicates of blood from a handful of donors. Data came from immunoSEQ multiplex PCR; TCRdb stores just in-frame clones and leaves some out. This sample has about 18,000 clones, with approximately 83% found just once. Sequencing input: PBMCs. The receptors were gathered from a human donor in good health. Some clones in this sample may be carry-over from other donors' samples.

The V gene is TRBV18, the J gene TRBJ1-1; no reliable D call. The V end lost 4 bases, the J end lost 4 bases, and 7 bases lay between the germline ends. The CDR3 consists of 12 residues. Germline-derived CDR1 and CDR2 are KGHSH and LQKENI. The CDR3 DNA follows: TGTGCCAGCTCACGGGAGGGCACTGAAGCTTTCTTT. Protein sequence: CASSREGTEAFF.

This clone came up once. This chain connects TRBV29-1 to TRBJ2-5; 10 bases line up with TRBD2. The trim removed 1 base at V and 5 bases at J, leaving 10 bases unmatched. This CDR3 comprises 16 residues. Germline V gene lookup returns CDR1 SQVTM and CDR2 ANQGSEA. As DNA, the CDR3 is TGCAGCGTTGAAGGGGCAGCGGGAGGGTCTGGGGAGACCCAGTACTTC. Its translation is CSVEGAAGGSGETQYF.

The rearrangement joins TRBV5-1 to TRBJ2-5; possibly TRBD1 for D (5 bases). The J call is in doubt because the DNA end fits TRBJ2-7 better. The CDR3 covers 15 residues. CDR1 and CDR2 (germline): SGHRS, YFSETQ. This CDR3 is CASSLGTSISYEQYF. The CDR3 DNA reads as TGCGCCAGCAGCTTGGGGACATCCATCTCCTACGAGCAGTACTTC.

The rearrangement uses TRBV28 and TRBJ2-5; D not certain. Near its end, the DNA agrees better with TRBJ2-7, so the J call may be wrong. Germline V gene lookup returns CDR1 MDHEN and CDR2 SYDVKM. This CDR3 contains 13 residues. The CDR3 reads CASSLVRFGEQYF. Here the CDR3 DNA reads TGTGCCAGCAGTTTGGTCAGGTTTGGCGAGCAGTACTTC.

The chain links TRBV6-5 to TRBJ1-5; TRBD1 might be the D (5 bases). Germline CDR1 and CDR2: MNHEY and SVGAGI. This CDR3 has 14 amino acids. V lost 0 bases and J lost 7, with 10 bases in between. CDR3 nucleotide sequence: TGTGCCAGCAGTTACTCAGCAGGGAACCAGCCCCAGCATTTT. It is translated as CASSYSAGNQPQHF.

This clone was counted once. V usage is TRBV18 and J usage is TRBJ2-5; TRBD1 matches 8 bases. Germline assignment: CDR1 KGHSH and CDR2 LQKENI. The V and J ends lost 5 bases and 5 bases, in that order; junction bases with no gene match: 7. The CDR3 contains 14 residues. CDR3 DNA: TGTGCCAGCTCAAGGACAGGGAACTCGGAGACCCAGTACTTC. It yields the protein CASSRTGNSETQYF.

In its sample, this clone was seen once. The V gene is TRBV6-5, the J gene TRBJ2-2, with 12 bases fitting TRBD2. The J segment lost 7 bases and the V segment lost 2 bases, leaving 5 bases of the junction unmatched. Germline values: CDR1 MNHEY, CDR2 SVGAGI. CDR3 size: 16 residues. CDR3 DNA: TGTGCCAGCAGTTACCTAGCGGGAGGGCCAGGCGGGGAGCTGTTTTTT. It encodes CASSYLAGGPGGELFF.